One and the same sample provided the 21 T cell receptor beta chains below, sequenced in a study of CD8 T cells in Susac syndrome. Random hexamers served to reverse transcribe about 0.45 to 1 ug RNA. TCRdb reprocessed the immunoSEQ multiplex PCR reads with MiXCR, giving one entry per CDR3 protein. The repertoire holds around 110,000 distinct CDR3 sequences, roughly 94% seen once, with over 0.35% in the top ten. Sequenced sample: CD8+ T cells from PBMCs. These receptors originate from a human donor with Susac syndrome.

This chain uses TRBV19 with TRBJ1-1; maybe TRBD1 (5 bases). Trimming removed 3 bases from V and 2 bases from J, with 10 bases in between. The V gene's germline CDR1 is LNHDA and CDR2 SQIVND (reference sequence). The CDR3 totals 14 residues. The CDR3 reads CASSMGQGNTEAFF. The CDR3 DNA follows: TGTGCCAGTAGTATGGGGCAGGGCAACACTGAAGCTTTCTTT.

The rearrangement links TRBV4-1 to TRBJ2-1; 11 positions match TRBD2. CDR3 length equals 15 residues. V dropped 3 bases and J dropped 10; count of bases not matched to a gene: 8. Germline values: CDR1 MGHRA, CDR2 YSYEKL. CDR3 sequence: CASSQLAGGVAEQFF. The CDR3, as DNA: TGCGCCAGCAGCCAGCTAGCGGGGGGAGTGGCCGAGCAGTTCTTC.

The chain recombines TRBV11-1 with TRBJ2-5, with D perhaps matching TRBD1 or TRBD2 (5 bases each). The V gene lost 3 bases and the J gene lost 2 bases, with 10 bases spanning the gap. The length of the CDR3 is 14 residues. The germline V gene encodes CDR1 SGHAT and CDR2 FQDESV (reference sequence). The chain's CDR3 is CASSFPGPQETQYF. CDR3 nucleotides: TGTGCCAGCAGCTTTCCGGGACCACAAGAGACCCAGTACTTC.

This clonotype was observed a single time. This chain joins TRBV20-1 and TRBJ1-1; unclear D gene. Germline V lookup: CDR1 DFQATT, CDR2 SNEGSKA (reference sequence). Trimming shortened V by 0 bases and J by 6 bases, and 8 bases separated the two germline ends. The CDR3 is 12 residues long. The DNA for the CDR3 is TGCAGTGCTAGAGAGGAAGGAGCTGAAGCTTTCTTT. It translates to CSAREEGAEAFF.

The chain links TRBV9 to TRBJ2-3, with D possibly called TRBD1 or TRBD2 (6 bases each). Trimming removed 4 bases at V and 5 bases at J, with 17 bases between. The CDR3 has 15 residues. The germline V gene has CDR1 SGDLS and CDR2 YYNGEE. The CDR3 DNA is TGTGCCAGCAGCTTGGAACGTGGAGGGGGAGATACGCAGTATTTT. As protein: CASSLERGGGDTQYF.

Concerning this clonotype: The CDR3 end shows no conserved phenylalanine or tryptophan, and so a read error is likely. This chain joins TRBV29-1 and TRBJ1-3; tentatively, D is TRBD1 (6 bases). CDR1 and CDR2 (germline): SQVTM, ANQGSEA. V shed 4 bases and J shed 1 base, with 8 bases lying between them. CDR3 length: 13 residues. The CDR3 DNA reads TGCAGCGTTGTTCAGGGGTCTGGAAACACCATATATTTG. This encodes CSVVQGSGNTIYL.

The CDR3 bases are TGTGCCAGCAGCGTAGAGGGCAGGGCGACGGGCACAGATACGCAGTATTTT. It codes for CASSVEGRATGTDTQYF. The gene calls are TRBV9 and TRBJ2-3, with TRBD1 as a possible D gene (5 bases). V lost 0 bases and J 1 base, leaving 15 bases between the germline ends. The CDR3 length is 17 residues. Germline CDR1 SGDLS, CDR2 YYNGEE.

The chain has TRBV20-1 and TRBJ1-1, with D possibly being TRBD1 (6 bases). CDR1 DFQATT and CDR2 SNEGSKA come from the germline V gene (reference sequence). CDR3 length: 10 amino acids. Deletions cut 4 bases from V and 10 bases from J, with 10 bases between. The CDR3 DNA is TGCAGTGCTATCTCAGGGGCAGCTTTCTTT. It specifies CSAISGAAFF.

CDR3 residues: CASSQFKYNEQFF. The CDR3, as DNA: TGTGCCAGCAGCCAATTTAAATACAATGAGCAGTTCTTC. This sequence joins TRBV3-1 and TRBJ2-1; no definite D call. Germline-derived CDR1 and CDR2 are LGHDT and YNNKEL (reference sequence). The germline V and J ends were trimmed by 2 bases and 4 bases, with 6 bases remaining between them. This CDR3 region has 13 residues.

The chain employs TRBV3-1 and TRBJ1-2; the D gene is possibly TRBD1 (6 bases). V was cut by 7 bases and J by 4 bases, with 16 bases left in between. The CDR3 sequence is 14 residues long. Germline assignment: CDR1 LGHDT and CDR2 YNNKEL (reference sequence). The CDR3 coding sequence is TGTGCCAGCAAAAAGGGGGGGTTTGCCTATGGCTACACCTTC. This sequence encodes CASKKGGFAYGYTF. The complete variable domain, with remaining parts taken from reference TRBV3-1 and TRBJ1-2, reads DTAVSQTPKYLVTQMGNDKSIKCEQNLGHDTMYWYKQDSKKFLKIMFSYNNKELIINETVPNRFSPKSPDKAHLNLHINSLELGDSAVYFCASKKGGFAYGYTFGSGTRLTVV.

V and J are TRBV29-1 and TRBJ1-2; no firm D call. Germline V gives CDR1 SQVTM, CDR2 ANQGSEA. The CDR3 is 11 amino acids. Trimming stripped 6 bases from V and 6 bases from J, with 11 bases between. CDR3 coding DNA: TGCAGCGTCAGTGCACGAAATGGCTACACCTTC. Its protein is CSVSARNGYTF.

The chain combines TRBV14 with TRBJ1-3, with D uncertain. The CDR3 extends over 12 amino acids. From germline, CDR1 is SGHDN and CDR2 FVKESK. V was trimmed by 1 base and J by 8 bases, leaving 6 bases between them. For the CDR3, the DNA is TGTGCCAGCAGCCAAGTTACAGACACCATATATTTT. The encoded protein is CASSQVTDTIYF.

The chain recombines TRBV5-8 with TRBJ2-3; a weak D match, TRBD2 (6 bases). Trimming removed 8 bases from V and 0 bases from J, with 10 bases in between. The length of the CDR3 is 13 residues. The germline CDR1 and CDR2 sequences are SGHTS and YDEGEE. The CDR3, as DNA: TGTGCCAGAAGACGGGGGAGCACAGATACGCAGTATTTT. Its protein product is CARRRGSTDTQYF. Variable domain in full (rest from reference TRBV5-8 and TRBJ2-3): EAGVTQSPTHLIKTRGQQATLRCSPISGHTSVYWYQQALGLGLQFLLWYDEGEERNRGNFPPRFSGRQFPNYSSELNVNALELEDSALYLCARRRGSTDTQYFGPGTRLTVL.

V and J are TRBV29-1 and TRBJ1-3; a possible D gene is TRBD1 (5 bases). Per germline, CDR1 SQVTM and CDR2 ANQGSEA. With 3 bases removed from V and 3 bases from J, the gap between germline ends came to 18 bases. The CDR3 totals 16 residues. The CDR3 is CSVDGGPGQFGNTIYF. Here the CDR3 DNA reads TGCAGCGTTGATGGGGGTCCGGGGCAGTTTGGAAACACCATATATTTT.

The rearrangement joins TRBV7-2 to TRBJ2-3; no clear D. V was clipped by 4 bases and J by 4 bases, with 9 bases between them. The CDR3 length is 13 residues. Germline assignment: CDR1 SGHTA and CDR2 FQGNSA. The CDR3 protein is CASSYGTSDTQYF. CDR3 DNA sequence: TGTGCCAGCAGCTACGGAACGTCAGATACGCAGTATTTT. The full variable domain, in which reference TRBV7-2 and TRBJ2-3 provide the parts outside the CDR3, is GAGVSQSPSNKVTEKGKDVELRCDPISGHTALYWYRQSLGQGLEFLIYFQGNSAPDKSGLPSDRFSAERTGGSVSTLTIQRTQQEDSAVYLCASSYGTSDTQYFGPGTRLTVL.

This CDR3 is CASRTGTGPYEQYF. CDR3 nucleotide sequence: TGTGCCAGCAGGACCGGGACAGGTCCCTACGAGCAGTACTTC. The V and J genes are TRBV27 and TRBJ2-7, with TRBD1 matching over 8 bases. Germline trimming cut 6 bases from V and 2 bases from J; bases unmatched to any gene: 6. CDR3 size: 14 residues. Germline CDR1 is MNHEY and CDR2 is SMNVEV (reference sequence).

CDR3 sequence reads: CASSIGTVDEQYF. For the CDR3, the DNA is TGTGCCAGTAGTATAGGGACAGTAGACGAGCAGTACTTC. J is TRBJ2-7 and V is TRBV19, with D tentatively TRBD1 (6 bases). The CDR3 loop spans 13 amino acids. Trimming left V 1 base short and J 5 bases short, with 9 bases between. Germline loops: CDR1 LNHDA, CDR2 SQIVND (reference sequence).

This clonotype was counted a single time. This chain links TRBV20-1 with TRBJ2-1, with 7 bases matching TRBD1. V shed 3 bases and J 4 bases; nucleotides not matched to a gene: 6. Germline assignment: CDR1 DFQATT and CDR2 SNEGSKA (reference sequence). This CDR3 spans 14 amino acids. This CDR3 reads CSARGQYHYNEQFF. CDR3 sequence (DNA): TGCAGTGCTAGGGGACAGTACCATTACAATGAGCAGTTCTTC.

The chain recombines TRBV5-4 with TRBJ1-1, with TRBD1 matching 7 bases. V was pared by 6 bases and J by 6 bases, with 5 bases of the junction left unmatched. Per germline, CDR1 SGHNT and CDR2 YYREEE (reference sequence). This CDR3 spans 12 amino acids. CDR3 amino acids: CASIGGTAEAFF. The CDR3 DNA reads TGTGCCAGCATCGGGGGGACAGCTGAAGCTTTCTTT.

V usage is TRBV7-9 and J usage is TRBJ1-2; possible D gene TRBD1, 5 bases. The CDR3 spans 14 residues. CDR1 is SEHNR, CDR2 FQNEAQ, per germline (reference sequence). V lost 4 bases and J lost 4, with 13 bases in between. The CDR3 reads CASSSTTGSYGYTF. The CDR3, as DNA: TGTGCCAGCAGCTCTACCACAGGATCCTATGGCTACACCTTC. Combining the CDR3 with reference TRBV7-9 and TRBJ1-2 gives the whole variable domain DTGVSQNPRHKITKRGQNVTFRCDPISEHNRLYWYRQTLGQGPEFLTYFQNEAQLEKSRLLSDRFSAERPKGSFSTLEIQRTEQGDSAMYLCASSSTTGSYGYTFGSGTRLTVV.

The rearrangement links TRBV3-1 to TRBJ1-4; D unclear. The V and J ends lost 7 bases and 0 bases respectively, with 9 bases between them. Germline-derived CDR1 and CDR2 are LGHDT and YNNKEL (reference sequence). CDR3 size: 14 residues. CDR3 DNA sequence: TGTGCCAGCACGTCCGTAACAACTAATGAAAAACTGTTTTTT. It is translated as CASTSVTTNEKLFF.